This T cell receptor (beta chain) was captured in a study of graft-versus-host responses after intestinal transplantation. Across the whole study: Multivisceral, liver-intestinal, or isolated intestinal grafts were transplanted into recipients. After anti-thymocyte globulin induction, recipients took tacrolimus and steroids for 2 to 3 years. General study points: There was an association between peak levels of circulating GvH clones and early post-transplant HvG declines. GvH clones surfaced in recipient marrow, some emerging earlier in ileum or blood.

Here immunoSEQ multiplex PCR was the method, and the copy in TCRdb shows in-frame clones only, minus some. The table lists 30,000 to 50,000 clones, around 96% of them singletons, with less than 0.25% in the top ten. As regards this clone: The antigen remains unidentified.

This CDR3 comprises 22 residues. This specimen consisted of unstimulated CD8+ T cells sorted from spleen or lymph node cells, obtained before transplant. The sequence was obtained from a human donor who was the organ donor for an intestinal transplant. The V call is TRBV21-1, the J call TRBJ1-4; the listed D gene, TRBD1, was not tested against the DNA. TRBV21-1 is shown as a pseudogene. The CDR3 sequence: CASSKGGGQELLRILGNEKLFF. The CDR3 DNA sequence: TGTGCCAGCAGCAAGGGGGGGGGACAGGAACTCTTAAGGATCTTAGGGAATGAAAAACTGTTTTTT.